This T cell receptor (beta chain) was observed in a study of cytomegalovirus exposure and HLA in healthy donors. The study's findings and limits: Confirmation in vitro established that three CMV-associated chains were specific for CMV antigens. Researchers reported in a later analysis that a missense DCLRE1C variant was tied to TCR beta V- and J-gene trimming.

The study ran its PCR with 60 Vbeta and 13 Jbeta primers. Sequenced by immunoSEQ multiplex PCR; TCRdb stores in-frame clones only, minus some. The repertoire holds under 200,000 clones, about 80% seen once, with approximately 0.73% in the top ten. The CDR3 contains 17 residues. CDR1 and CDR2 (germline): SGDLS, YYNGEE. Trimming took off 2 bases at V and 0 bases at J, with 15 bases between the two ends. As regards this clone: Antigen unknown.

Healthy individuals who donated bone marrow served as the donors. V and J are TRBV9 and TRBJ2-1; D perhaps matches TRBD1 (6 bases). The sequence came from a woman aged 40-49 years in good health and CMV-seronegative. Input material: PBMCs. The CDR3 sequence is CASSVTGSLSSYNEQFF. The CDR3 DNA reads TGTGCCAGCAGCGTTACAGGGAGTCTCAGCTCCTACAATGAGCAGTTCTTC.